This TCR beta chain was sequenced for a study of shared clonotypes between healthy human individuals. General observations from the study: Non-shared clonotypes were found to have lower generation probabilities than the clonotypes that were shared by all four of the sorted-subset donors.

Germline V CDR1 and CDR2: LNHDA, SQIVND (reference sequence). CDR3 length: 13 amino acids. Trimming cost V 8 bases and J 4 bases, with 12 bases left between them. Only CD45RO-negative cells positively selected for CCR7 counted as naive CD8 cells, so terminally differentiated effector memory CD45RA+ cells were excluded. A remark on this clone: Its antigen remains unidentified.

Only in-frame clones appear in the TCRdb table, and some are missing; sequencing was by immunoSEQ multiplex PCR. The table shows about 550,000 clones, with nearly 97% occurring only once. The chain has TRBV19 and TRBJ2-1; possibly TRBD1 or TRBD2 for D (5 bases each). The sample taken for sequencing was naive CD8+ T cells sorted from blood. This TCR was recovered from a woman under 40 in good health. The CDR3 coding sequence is TGTGCCAGTTCCGTCGGGGCGTACAATGAGCAGTTCTTC. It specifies CASSVGAYNEQFF. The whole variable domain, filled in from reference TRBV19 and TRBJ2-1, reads DGGITQSPKYLFRKEGQNVTLSCEQNLNHDAMYWYRQDPGQGLRLIYYSQIVNDFQKGDIAEGYSVSREKKESFPLTVTSAQKNPTAFYLCASSVGAYNEQFFGPGTRLTVL.